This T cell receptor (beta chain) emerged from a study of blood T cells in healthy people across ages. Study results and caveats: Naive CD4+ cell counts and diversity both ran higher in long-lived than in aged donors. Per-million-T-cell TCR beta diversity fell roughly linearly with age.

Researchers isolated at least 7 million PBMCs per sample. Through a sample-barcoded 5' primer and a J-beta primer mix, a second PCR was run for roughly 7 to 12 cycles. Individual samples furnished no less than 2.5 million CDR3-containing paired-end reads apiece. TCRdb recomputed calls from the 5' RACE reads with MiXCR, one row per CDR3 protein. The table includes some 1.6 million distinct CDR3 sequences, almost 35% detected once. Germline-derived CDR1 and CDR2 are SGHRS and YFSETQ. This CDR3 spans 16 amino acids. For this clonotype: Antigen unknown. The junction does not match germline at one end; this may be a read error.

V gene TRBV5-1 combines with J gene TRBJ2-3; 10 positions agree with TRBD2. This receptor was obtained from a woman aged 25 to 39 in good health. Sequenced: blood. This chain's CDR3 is CASSSGLAVITDAQYF. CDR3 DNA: TGCGCCAGCAGCTCAGGACTAGCGGTAATCACAGATGCGCAGTATTTT.